This paragraph reports one T cell receptor (beta chain). The CDR3 is made up of 14 amino acids. Germline loops: CDR1 SGDLS, CDR2 YYNGEE. V was clipped by 4 bases and J by 6 bases; unmatched bases: 3. These data originate in a study of blood T cell repertoires in COVID-19. Looking at the study overall: COVID-19 samples from acute and convalescent phases originated in the United States, Italy and Spain. In each case, the material was cDNA or gDNA derived from T cells, B-cell-depleted T cells, or PBMCs.

Original processing notes: The assay estimated nucleated cells by amplifying reference gene primers. Produced via immunoSEQ multiplex PCR; TCRdb's table is partial and in-frame only. That table is the source of V, J and clone size, and D and trimming were worked out from the DNA. The repertoire consists of roughly 140,000 clones, with roughly 88% occurring once and the leading ten covering about 2%. This sequence originates from a man aged 70-80 years with acute or convalescent COVID-19. The V and J genes are TRBV9 and TRBJ1-4, with 10 bases identical to TRBD1. Sample: peripheral blood. DNA of the CDR3: TGTGCCAGCAGCCGGGACAGGGGATATGAAAAACTGTTTTTT. As protein: CASSRDRGYEKLFF.